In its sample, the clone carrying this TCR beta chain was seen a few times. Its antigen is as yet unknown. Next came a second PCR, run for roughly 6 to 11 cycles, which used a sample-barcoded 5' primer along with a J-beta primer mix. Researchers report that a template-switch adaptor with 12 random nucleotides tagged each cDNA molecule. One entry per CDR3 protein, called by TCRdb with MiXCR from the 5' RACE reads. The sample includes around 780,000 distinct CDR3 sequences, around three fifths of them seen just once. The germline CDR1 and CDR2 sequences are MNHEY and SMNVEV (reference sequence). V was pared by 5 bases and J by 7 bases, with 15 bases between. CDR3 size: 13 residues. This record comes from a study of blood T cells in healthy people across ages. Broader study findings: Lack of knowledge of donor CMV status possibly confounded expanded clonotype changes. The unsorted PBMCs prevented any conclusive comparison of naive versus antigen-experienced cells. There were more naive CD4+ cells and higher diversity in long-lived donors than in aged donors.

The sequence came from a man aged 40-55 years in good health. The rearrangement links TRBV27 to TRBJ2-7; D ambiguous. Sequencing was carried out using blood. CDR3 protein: CASSQQKLGEQYF. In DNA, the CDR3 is TGTGCCAGCAGTCAACAGAAACTGGGGGAGCAGTACTTC.